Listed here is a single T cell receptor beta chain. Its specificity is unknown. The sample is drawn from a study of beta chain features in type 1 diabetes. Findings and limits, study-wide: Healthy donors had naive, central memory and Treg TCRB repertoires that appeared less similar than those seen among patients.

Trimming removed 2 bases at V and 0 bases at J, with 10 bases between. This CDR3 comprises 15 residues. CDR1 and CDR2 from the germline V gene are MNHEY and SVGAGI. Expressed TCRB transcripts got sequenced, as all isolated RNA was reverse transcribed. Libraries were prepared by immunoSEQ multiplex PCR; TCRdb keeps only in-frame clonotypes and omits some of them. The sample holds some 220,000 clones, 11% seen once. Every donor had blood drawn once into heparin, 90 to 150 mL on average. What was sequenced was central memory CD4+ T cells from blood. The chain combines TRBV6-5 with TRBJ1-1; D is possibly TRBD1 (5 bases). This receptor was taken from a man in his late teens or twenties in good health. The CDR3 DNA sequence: TGTGCCAGCAGTTACGACAGAGGATTGAACACTGAAGCTTTCTTT. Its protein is CASSYDRGLNTEAFF.